This is a list of T cell receptor beta chains from one sample in a study of blood T cells in healthy people across ages. MiXCR, applied by TCRdb to the 5' RACE reads, yields one record per CDR3 protein. The sample has roughly 650,000 distinct CDR3 sequences, less than 40% seen once; the top ten hold roughly 15%. What was sequenced was blood. These receptors came from an elderly woman in good health. Each CDR3 is given with its conserved first and last residue. The D gene is left open where the match is weak. Clone size is given for some rows only: seen once, a few or many times, or a class if the clone is expanded.

d_call j_call clone_size v_call cdr3_aa cdr3_nt
TRBD2 TRBJ2-1 many TRBV10-3 CAISTSGGNNEQFF TGTGCCATCAGCACTAGCGGGGGAAACAATGAGCAGTTCTTC
TRBD1 TRBJ2-5 . TRBV7-2 CASSPRAGGLSGETQYF TGTGCCAGCAGCCCCCGGGCAGGGGGCCTTTCCGGGGAGACCCAGTACTTC
. TRBJ2-7 . TRBV7-9 CASSFRTAVYEQYF TGTGCCAGCAGCTTTCGTACGGCGGTCTACGAGCAGTACTTC
. TRBJ2-3 many TRBV5-6 CASTRLRLTDTQYF TGTGCCAGCACCCGCTTGAGACTCACAGATACGCAGTATTTT
TRBD2 TRBJ2-1 once TRBV7-8 CASSPTTSFSSYNEQFF TGTGCCAGCAGCCCCACGACTAGCTTCAGCTCCTACAATGAGCAGTTCTTC
TRBD2 TRBJ2-3 once TRBV7-9 CASSLIGTSGFLDTQYF TGTGCCAGCAGCTTAATCGGGACTAGCGGTTTCTTAGATACGCAGTATTTT
. TRBJ2-3 . TRBV21-1 CASSPTPLAGGPSTDTQYF TGTGCCAGCAGCCCCACACCCCTAGCGGGAGGACCTAGCACAGATACGCAGTATTTT
. TRBJ2-7 . TRBV2 CASRSVMYERYF TGTGCCAGCAGATCAGTTATGTACGAGCGGTACTTC
. TRBJ2-1 . TRBV20-1 CSGGSYNEQFF TGCAGTGGGGGGTCCTACAATGAGCAGTTCTTC
. TRBJ2-1 many TRBV5-1 CASSSLGVRTNNEQFF TGCGCCAGCAGCTCCCTCGGGGTAAGGACGAACAATGAGCAGTTCTTC
. TRBJ2-3 . TRBV18 CASSPLGVRLGADTQYF TGTGCCAGCTCACCTCTTGGGGTCCGACTAGGCGCAGATACGCAGTATTTT